This entry is about one TCR beta chain. Its antigen is not known. This CDR3 spans 16 amino acids. V shed 5 bases and J shed 3 bases, with 19 bases lying between them. CDR1 and CDR2 from the germline V gene are SGHAT and FQNNGV. Sequenced by immunoSEQ multiplex PCR; TCRdb stores in-frame clones only, minus some. The table includes approximately 170,000 clones, about 90% detected once. The sample comes from a study of T cell responses to AZD1222 COVID-19 vaccine. Overall study findings and caveats: Spike-wide vaccine-associated CD4 TCRs dominated at 160-218 and 743-854.

The receptor was isolated from an adult who received the AZD1222 COVID-19 vaccine. The chain combines TRBV11-2 with TRBJ1-2; unclear D gene. The starting material was peripheral blood, obtained 28 days after the second AZD1222 dose. The CDR3 nucleotides read TGTGCCAGCAGCCTGGATCCAGCGGGCCTTGACTATGGCTACACCTTC. This encodes CASSLDPAGLDYGYTF.